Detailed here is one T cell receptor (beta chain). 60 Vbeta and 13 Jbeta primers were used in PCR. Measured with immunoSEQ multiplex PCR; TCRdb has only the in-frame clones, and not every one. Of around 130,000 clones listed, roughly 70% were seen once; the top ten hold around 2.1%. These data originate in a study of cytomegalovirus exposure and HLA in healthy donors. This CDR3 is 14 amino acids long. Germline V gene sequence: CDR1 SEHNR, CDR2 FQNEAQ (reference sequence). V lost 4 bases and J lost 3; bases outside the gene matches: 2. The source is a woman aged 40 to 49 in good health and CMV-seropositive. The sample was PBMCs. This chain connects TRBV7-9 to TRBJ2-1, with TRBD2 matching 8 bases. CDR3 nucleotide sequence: TGTGCCAGCAGCTCGGGAGGGGACTACAATGAGCAGTTCTTC. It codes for CASSSGGDYNEQFF. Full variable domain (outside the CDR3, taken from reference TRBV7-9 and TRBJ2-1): DTGVSQNPRHKITKRGQNVTFRCDPISEHNRLYWYRQTLGQGPEFLTYFQNEAQLEKSRLLSDRFSAERPKGSFSTLEIQRTEQGDSAMYLCASSSGGDYNEQFFGPGTRLTVL.